This T cell receptor (beta chain) is from a study of cytomegalovirus exposure and HLA in healthy donors. Study observations and caveats: Researchers reportedly found TCR beta sequences accurately predicted most subjects' HLA-A and HLA-B alleles. The listing of 150 to 200 TCR beta chains classed them as cytomegalovirus-associated. Later, an analysis found that common viral pathogens appeared to be linked with several of the most significant clusters.

About this clone: Its antigen is unidentified.

Germline V gene lookup returns CDR1 SGHAT and CDR2 FQNNGV. This CDR3 comprises 11 residues. The V end lost 4 bases, the J end lost 7 bases, and 7 bases lay between the germline ends. The primer mix had 60 Vbeta and 13 Jbeta primers. Per the study methods: A follow-up analysis tallied approximately 85 million unique TCR beta chains, roughly 11 million shared. Using immunoSEQ multiplex PCR, the repertoire was profiled, and TCRdb retains in-frame clones only, with some absent. V, J and clone size are taken as reported in that table, and D and trimming were inferred from the DNA itself. The table lists 90,000 to 110,000 clones, 80% to 85% of them singletons.

J is TRBJ2-5 and V is TRBV11-2, with D tentatively TRBD2 (5 bases). Sequencing was performed on PBMCs. This TCR was recovered from a young woman in good health and CMV-seronegative. The CDR3 protein is CASSSGLTQYF. As DNA, the CDR3 is TGTGCCAGCAGCTCGGGGTTGACCCAGTACTTC.